The 3 T cell receptor beta chains below were found in one sample sequenced in a study of blood T cell repertoires in COVID-19. TCRdb keeps only in-frame clones here, not all; method: immunoSEQ multiplex PCR. This table holds about 340,000 clones, 70% to 90% found once. What was sequenced was PBMCs or T cells enriched from blood (not recorded which). Receptor source: a woman aged 40 to 50 with acute COVID-19.

The rearrangement links TRBV3-1 (or the pseudogene TRBV3-2) to TRBJ2-2; 12 bases are shared with TRBD2. CDR1 and CDR2 (germline): LGHDT, YNNKEL (reference sequence). With 2 bases clipped from V and 5 bases from J, the junction kept 6 bases outside the gene matches. The CDR3 is 17 amino acids. CDR3 DNA sequence: TGTGCCAGCAGCCAAACGCTAGCGGGAGGGCCTACCGGGGAGCTGTTTTTT. Translation gives CASSQTLAGGPTGELFF.

The chain carries TRBV2 and TRBJ2-5; D possibly corresponds to TRBD2 (5 bases). Germline V gives CDR1 SNHLY, CDR2 FYNNEI. This CDR3 is 12 amino acids long. V shed 6 bases and J shed 4 bases, with 9 bases lying between them. The CDR3: CASRRVRETQYF. The CDR3 bases are TGTGCCAGCAGGCGGGTGAGAGAGACCCAGTACTTC. The full variable domain, completed using reference TRBV2 and TRBJ2-5, is EPEVTQTPSHQVTQMGQEVILRCVPISNHLYFYWYRQILGQKVEFLVSFYNNEISEKSEIFDDQFSVERPDGSNFTLKIRSTKLEDSAMYFCASRRVRETQYFGPGTRLLVL.

The chain recombines TRBV19 with TRBJ2-2, with 12 bases matching TRBD2. The CDR3 is 19 residues long. Germline V gene data show CDR1 as LNHDA and CDR2 as SQIVND (reference sequence). Trimming at V came to 6 bases and at J to 2 bases, leaving 13 bases not matched to a gene. CDR3 amino acids: CASRPNGWTSGINTGELFF. The CDR3 DNA sequence: TGTGCCAGTAGACCTAACGGTTGGACTAGCGGGATAAACACCGGGGAGCTGTTTTTT.